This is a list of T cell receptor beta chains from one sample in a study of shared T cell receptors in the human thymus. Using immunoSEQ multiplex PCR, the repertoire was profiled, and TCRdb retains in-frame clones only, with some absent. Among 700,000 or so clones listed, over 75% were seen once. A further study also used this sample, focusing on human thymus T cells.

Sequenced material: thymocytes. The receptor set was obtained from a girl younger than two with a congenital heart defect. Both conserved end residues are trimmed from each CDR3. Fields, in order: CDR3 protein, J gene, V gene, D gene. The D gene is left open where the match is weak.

ASSPPGTIETQY	TRBJ2-5	TRBV6-1	NA
ASSPAPPGQTSKGYGYT	TRBJ1-2	TRBV18	TRBD1
ASSEALAVATDTQY	TRBJ2-3	TRBV2	TRBD2
ASNLVTGGLDTQY	TRBJ2-3	TRBV5-1	TRBD1
SVRQYTEAF	TRBJ1-1	TRBV20-1	NA
ASGDRGRGGDTQY	TRBJ2-3	TRBV13	TRBD1
ASSADKARNYGYT	TRBJ1-2	TRBV25-1	NA
ASSQDRTVQH	TRBJ1-5	TRBV4-2	NA
ASSGLVVGGANVLT	TRBJ2-6	TRBV9	NA
ASRATGRQF	TRBJ2-1	TRBV2	NA
ASSVSGQRGPPKEQY	TRBJ2-7	TRBV9	TRBD2
ASIIASFSGNTIY	TRBJ1-3	TRBV6-1	NA
ARKFARSRPSYEQY	TRBJ2-7	TRBV6-4	NA
ASSYGRTGMNTEAF	TRBJ1-1	TRBV6-5	TRBD1
AISLAGGGPTDTQY	TRBJ2-3	TRBV10-3	TRBD2
ASSLVRQGMDEQF	TRBJ2-1	TRBV7-8	TRBD1
ASSFGTGEDQPQH	TRBJ1-5	TRBV5-1	TRBD1
ASSIARSGTRALMKQY	TRBJ2-7	TRBV19	NA
ASRAKDYVNYNEQF	TRBJ2-1	TRBV5-1	NA
ASSEARAASGAKNQPQH	TRBJ1-5	TRBV6-1	NA
ATSRVGRFRVVSRSNYGYT	TRBJ1-2	TRBV15	NA
ASSSWPSPDTQY	TRBJ2-3	TRBV9	NA
ASSLRGARGYT	TRBJ1-2	TRBV11-2	NA
ASSPSGSRETQY	TRBJ2-5	TRBV11-2	NA
ASSISPTLPSYEQY	TRBJ2-7	TRBV19	NA
ATSRLRWGDRNYGYT	TRBJ1-2	TRBV15	NA
ASSPKGPRQDTPNTGELF	TRBJ2-2	TRBV19	NA
ASTDYRGAHEQY	TRBJ2-7	TRBV5-6	TRBD1
ASTPPHRAYGYT	TRBJ1-2	TRBV9	NA
AWSVREIEY	TRBJ2-3	TRBV30	NA
ASSLARQYYALRYGYT	TRBJ1-2	TRBV5-6	NA
SAPGGAF	TRBJ1-1	TRBV20-1	NA
ASSYSMAQNTEAF	TRBJ1-1	TRBV6-5	NA
ASSFKDRVHGYT	TRBJ1-2	TRBV27	TRBD1
ASSYPTGEQY	TRBJ2-7	TRBV6-6	TRBD1
ASRLDRTDPLYNSPLH	TRBJ1-6	TRBV2	NA
ASSTGGVSYEQY	TRBJ2-7	TRBV5-1	TRBD2
ASSFGFGGYT	TRBJ1-2	TRBV7-9	NA
ASSGEPGLTNYGYT	TRBJ1-2	TRBV9	NA
ASSDRGVEQY	TRBJ2-7	TRBV25-1	NA